The 26 T cell receptor beta chains listed next were all sequenced from one sample in a study of cytomegalovirus exposure and HLA in healthy donors. PCR was performed using 60 Vbeta and 13 Jbeta primers. Method: immunoSEQ multiplex PCR; TCRdb's copy keeps in-frame clones and lacks some. Of approximately 85,000 clones in the sample, about 80% are singletons; the top ten hold around a quarter. Sequencing was carried out using PBMCs. These receptors were taken from a woman aged 50 to 60 in good health and CMV-seropositive.

This clone was seen just once. V is TRBV9 and J is TRBJ2-1; D uncertain. From germline, CDR1 is SGDLS and CDR2 YYNGEE. V was shortened by 3 bases and J by 8 bases, with 9 bases between the two germline ends. This CDR3 contains 12 residues. CDR3 coding DNA: TGTGCCAGCAGCGCCCTATCGGATGAGCAGTTCTTC. This codes for CASSALSDEQFF. Complete variable domain (other parts from reference TRBV9 and TRBJ2-1): DSGVTQTPKHLITATGQRVTLRCSPRSGDLSVYWYQQSLDQGLQFLIQYYNGEERAKGNILERFSAQQFPDLHSELNLSSLELGDSALYFCASSALSDEQFFGPGTRLTVL.

The chain uses TRBV27 and TRBJ2-1, with TRBD2 matching 8 bases. CDR1 and CDR2 (germline): MNHEY, SMNVEV (reference sequence). Trimming at V came to 4 bases and at J to 12 bases, leaving 11 bases not matched to a gene. This CDR3 is built from 14 residues. CDR3 in DNA: TGTGCCAGCAGTTCTCTAGCGGGCGGATTTGGGCAGTTCTTC. The encoded protein is CASSSLAGGFGQFF.

V and J are TRBV29-1 and TRBJ1-2; TRBD1 agrees at 8 bases. J lost 2 bases, V lost 0 bases, and 5 bases had no gene match. CDR3 length: 15 amino acids. The germline CDR1 and CDR2 sequences are SQVTM and ANQGSEA. Here the CDR3 DNA reads TGCAGCGTTGAAGATGGACAGGGATCCAACTATGGCTACACCTTC. It codes for CSVEDGQGSNYGYTF. Variable domain in full (rest from reference TRBV29-1 and TRBJ1-2): SAVISQKPSRDICQRGTSLTIQCQVDSQVTMMFWYRQQPGQSLTLIATANQGSEATYESGFVIDKFPISRPNLTFSTLTVSNMSPEDSSIYLCSVEDGQGSNYGYTFGSGTRLTVV.

DNA of the CDR3: TGTGCCAGCAGTTTTAGAGGCAGGGGAGAGACCCAGTACTTC. Amino acid sequence: CASSFRGRGETQYF. V and J are TRBV28 and TRBJ2-5; tentative D call: TRBD1 (6 bases). V was trimmed by 3 bases and J by 4 bases, leaving 12 bases between them. The germline V gene has CDR1 MDHEN and CDR2 SYDVKM. CDR3 length equals 14 residues. Variable domain in full (rest from reference TRBV28 and TRBJ2-5): DVKVTQSSRYLVKRTGEKVFLECVQDMDHENMFWYRQDPGLGLRLIYFSYDVKMKEKGDIPEGYSVSREKKERFSLILESASTNQTSMYLCASSFRGRGETQYFGPGTRLLVL.

The chain is built from TRBV6-5 and TRBJ1-2; D may be TRBD1 (6 bases). CDR1 is MNHEY, CDR2 SVGAGI, per germline. The CDR3 sequence is 15 residues long. With 2 bases removed from V and 5 bases from J, the gap between germline ends came to 15 bases. The CDR3 spells CASSYDGQSLYGYTF. The CDR3 DNA sequence: TGTGCCAGCAGTTACGATGGACAGAGTCTTTATGGCTACACCTTC.

This chain joins TRBV27 and TRBJ1-2; D call uncertain. CDR1 is MNHEY, CDR2 SMNVEV, per germline (reference sequence). CDR3 length: 13 residues. Trimming cost V 0 bases and J 2 bases, with 4 bases left between them. The CDR3 DNA reads TGTGCCAGCAGTTTATCCTTCAACTATGGCTACACCTTC. Translation: CASSLSFNYGYTF.

This clone was detected only a few times. This sequence joins TRBV6-1 and TRBJ2-7, with D tentatively TRBD1 (5 bases). CDR1 is MNHNS, CDR2 SASEGT, per germline. The germline V and J ends were trimmed by 2 bases and 4 bases, with 15 bases remaining between them. CDR3 length: 15 residues. The CDR3 spells CASSERGLGSYEQYF. In nucleotides, the CDR3 is TGTGCCAGCAGTGAAAGGGGCCTGGGGTCTTACGAGCAGTACTTC.

This clone was picked up a small number of times. The chain combines TRBV18 with TRBJ1-1; tentatively, D is TRBD1 (6 bases). With 3 bases removed from V and 4 bases from J, the gap between germline ends came to 12 bases. The CDR3 covers 14 residues. The germline CDR1 and CDR2 sequences are KGHSH and LQKENI. CDR3 loop: CASSPMGGGTEAFF. The DNA of the CDR3 is TGTGCCAGCTCACCGATGGGAGGGGGCACTGAAGCTTTCTTT.

This chain joins TRBV9 and TRBJ2-5; TRBD1 matches 9 bases. Trimming took 0 bases from V and 5 from J; bases not matched to a gene: 5. Germline V gives CDR1 SGDLS, CDR2 YYNGEE. The length of the CDR3 is 15 residues. In nucleotides, the CDR3 is TGTGCCAGCAGCGTAGACGGGACAGGGCTGGAGACCCAGTACTTC. This codes for CASSVDGTGLETQYF.

The gene calls are TRBV25-1 and TRBJ2-7, with D unresolved. The CDR3 covers 14 residues. Between the trimmed V and J ends, which lost 5 bases and 1 base, there was a span of 12 bases. Per germline, CDR1 MGHDK and CDR2 SYGVNS. The CDR3 nucleotides read TGTGCCAGCAGTAGCTTCTCTGAATCCTACGAGCAGTACTTC. Encoded protein: CASSSFSESYEQYF.

The V and J genes are TRBV7-2 and TRBJ1-4; D uncertain. This CDR3 is 14 amino acids long. The V end was cut by 5 bases, the J end by 8 bases, with 15 bases between. Germline assignment: CDR1 SGHTA and CDR2 FQGNSA. CDR3 sequence (DNA): TGTGCCAGCAGCCCCCGTGGCAGGCTCGAAAAACTGTTTTTT. Its protein is CASSPRGRLEKLFF.

This clone has just a few counts. The rearrangement joins TRBV11-3 to TRBJ2-3; 8 nucleotides agree with TRBD2. Per germline, CDR1 SGHNT and CDR2 YENEEA. V shed 5 bases, J shed 6 bases, and the junction held 10 bases outside the gene matches. The CDR3 spans 15 residues. The CDR3 sequence: CASSLDGGEWDTQYF. CDR3 sequence (DNA): TGTGCCAGCAGCCTCGACGGGGGGGAATGGGATACGCAGTATTTT. Complete variable domain (other parts from reference TRBV11-3 and TRBJ2-3): EAGVVQSPRYKIIEKKQPVAFWCNPISGHNTLYWYLQNLGQGPELLIRYENEEAVDDSQLPKDRFSAERLKGVDSTLKIQPAELGDSAVYLCASSLDGGEWDTQYFGPGTRLTVL.

The chain combines TRBV5-1 with TRBJ2-3; a possible D gene is TRBD2 (6 bases). CDR1 and CDR2 from the germline V gene are SGHRS and YFSETQ. CDR3 length: 17 amino acids. The V end was cut by 0 bases, the J end by 1 base, with 15 bases between. The CDR3 loop reads CASSLALGGGGTDTQYF. CDR3 nucleotide sequence: TGCGCCAGCAGCTTGGCCTTGGGGGGAGGAGGCACAGATACGCAGTATTTT.

This rearrangement joins TRBV19 to TRBJ1-3, with D maybe TRBD1 (5 bases). V lost 8 bases and J 2 bases, leaving 13 bases between the germline ends. Germline loops: CDR1 LNHDA, CDR2 SQIVND (reference sequence). This CDR3 comprises 14 residues. CDR3 sequence: CASRGGWTGNTIYF. The CDR3, as DNA: TGTGCCAGTCGGGGGGGATGGACTGGAAACACCATATATTTT.

This sequence joins TRBV6-5 and TRBJ2-3, with 9 bases identical to TRBD2. The CDR3 extends over 15 amino acids. Trimming removed 7 bases from V and 0 bases from J; junction bases left unmatched: 5. Germline V gene data show CDR1 as MNHEY and CDR2 as SVGAGI. The CDR3 DNA is TGTGCCAGCACTAGCGGGGAAACTAGCACAGATACGCAGTATTTT. This translates into CASTSGETSTDTQYF.

The rearrangement links TRBV5-1 to TRBJ1-1; weak D call: TRBD1 (5 bases). This CDR3 has 13 amino acids. Trimming left V 2 bases short and J 3 bases short, with 8 bases between. Germline V CDR1 and CDR2: SGHRS, YFSETQ. This CDR3 is CASSFETDTEAFF. DNA of the CDR3: TGCGCCAGCAGCTTTGAGACAGACACTGAAGCTTTCTTT.

As DNA, the CDR3 is TGTGCCAGCAGTCCACTAGCGGGGGGGCCGGATACGCAGTATTTT. The encoded protein is CASSPLAGGPDTQYF. The gene calls are TRBV7-8 and TRBJ2-3, with 13 positions matching TRBD2. The J segment lost 6 bases and the V segment lost 6 bases, leaving 6 bases of the junction unmatched. The germline gives CDR1 SGHVS, CDR2 FQNEAQ. There are 15 residues in the CDR3.

The chain couples TRBV5-4 to TRBJ1-6; 7 bases agree with TRBD1. Germline V gene lookup returns CDR1 SGHNT and CDR2 YYREEE (reference sequence). V shed 4 bases and J 7 bases; nucleotides not matched to a gene: 5. The CDR3 runs to 14 residues. DNA for the CDR3: TGTGCCAGCAGCAGGACAGGAAACAATTCACCCCTCCACTTT. It translates to CASSRTGNNSPLHF.

V gene TRBV19 combines with J gene TRBJ1-5; D possibly corresponds to TRBD1 (6 bases). This CDR3 is 15 amino acids long. The ends were cut back, 3 bases at V and 0 bases at J, with 9 bases in the middle. From germline, CDR1 is LNHDA and CDR2 SQIVND (reference sequence). The chain's CDR3 is CASSIRGISNQPQHF. CDR3 in DNA: TGTGCCAGTAGTATTAGGGGGATTAGCAATCAGCCCCAGCATTTT.

V is TRBV15 and J is TRBJ1-4; the D gene is possibly TRBD1 (5 bases). Trimming shortened V by 0 bases and J by 8 bases, and 16 bases separated the two germline ends. Germline values: CDR1 LNHNV, CDR2 YYDKDF (reference sequence). This CDR3 region has 16 residues. This chain's CDR3 is CATSREKDTLKEKLFF. In DNA, the CDR3 is TGTGCCACCAGCAGAGAGAAGGACACTCTAAAGGAAAAACTGTTTTTT.

V and J are TRBV6-6 and TRBJ1-6; TRBD1 aligns across 7 bases. The CDR3 spans 16 residues. Germline lookup yields CDR1 MNHNY and CDR2 SVGAGI (reference sequence). The J segment lost 6 bases and the V segment lost 7 bases, leaving 12 bases of the junction unmatched. The CDR3 protein is CASTRNPTGLNSPLHF. The DNA of the CDR3 is TGTGCCAGCACCAGAAACCCGACAGGGCTTAATTCACCCCTCCACTTT.

The chain is built from TRBV4-1 and TRBJ2-1; TRBD2 agrees at 9 bases. The trim removed 0 bases at V and 6 bases at J, leaving 9 bases unmatched. The length of the CDR3 is 17 residues. The germline CDR1 and CDR2 sequences are MGHRA and YSYEKL. CDR3 nucleotide sequence: TGCGCCAGCAGCCAAGAAGTCTCACTAGCGGGCTTCAATGAGCAGTTCTTC. Protein sequence: CASSQEVSLAGFNEQFF.

The J gene is TRBJ1-3, the V gene TRBV10-2; D is uncertain. The CDR3 has 16 amino acids. Germline lookup yields CDR1 WSHSY and CDR2 SAAADI. V was trimmed by 8 bases and J by 3 bases, leaving 20 bases between them. The CDR3 loop reads CASPVLEGMCGNTIYF. DNA of the CDR3: TGCGCCAGCCCCGTACTGGAGGGTATGTGTGGAAACACCATATATTTT.

The V gene is TRBV13, the J gene TRBJ2-1, with 13 nucleotides matching TRBD2. Germline V CDR1 and CDR2: PRHDT, FYEKMQ (reference sequence). CDR3 length: 18 amino acids. Trimming removed 4 bases from V and 0 bases from J; junction bases left unmatched: 6. The CDR3 bases are TGTGCCAGCAGCTGGCTACTAGCGGGAGGGAGCTCCTACAATGAGCAGTTCTTC. It encodes CASSWLLAGGSSYNEQFF.

This chain joins TRBV7-9 and TRBJ2-1; TRBD2 matches at 7 bases. Trimming took 0 bases from V and 7 from J; bases not matched to a gene: 9. Germline CDR1 and CDR2: SEHNR and FQNEAQ (reference sequence). The CDR3 is 16 residues long. The CDR3 DNA reads TGTGCCAGCAGCTTAGCGGTCGGGGAGGGGAGGAATGAGCAGTTCTTC. This sequence encodes CASSLAVGEGRNEQFF. Filled out from reference TRBV7-9 and TRBJ2-1, the complete variable domain reads DTGVSQNPRHKITKRGQNVTFRCDPISEHNRLYWYRQTLGQGPEFLTYFQNEAQLEKSRLLSDRFSAERPKGSFSTLEIQRTEQGDSAMYLCASSLAVGEGRNEQFFGPGTRLTVL.

This clone came up once. The rearrangement links TRBV5-1 to TRBJ2-2; the D is unclear. The CDR3 covers 14 residues. V was trimmed by 7 bases and J by 6 bases, leaving 16 bases between them. Germline CDR1 and CDR2: SGHRS and YFSETQ. The CDR3 sequence is CASSVSDWSGELFF. CDR3 DNA: TGCGCCAGCTCCGTATCTGACTGGTCCGGGGAGCTGTTTTTT.